This entry is about one T cell receptor beta chain. These data belong to a study of blood T cell repertoires in COVID-19. Study-wide background: The United States, Italy and Spain provided the acute and convalescent COVID-19 samples. T cells, B-cell-depleted T cells, or PBMCs provided the cDNA or gDNA that served as material.

The germline V and J ends were trimmed by 3 bases and 4 bases, with 12 bases remaining between them. The CDR3 sequence is 14 residues long. Germline V gives CDR1 SGHTA, CDR2 FQGNSA. Sequencing used immunoSEQ multiplex PCR; TCRdb keeps in-frame clones, though not all of them. The top ten clones hold around 23% of a sample with 65,000 to 70,000 clones, about three quarters of them seen once. The source is a human donor in a cohort sampled during active COVID-19. Sequencing was performed on peripheral blood. V usage is TRBV7-2 and J usage is TRBJ2-5; D might be TRBD1 (5 bases). The CDR3 loop reads CASSFNQGAETQYF. CDR3 nucleotides: TGTGCCAGCAGCTTTAACCAGGGTGCAGAGACCCAGTACTTC. The entire variable domain, with the rest obtained from reference TRBV7-2 and TRBJ2-5, is as follows: GAGVSQSPSNKVTEKGKDVELRCDPISGHTALYWYRQSLGQGLEFLIYFQGNSAPDKSGLPSDRFSAERTGGSVSTLTIQRTQQEDSAVYLCASSFNQGAETQYFGPGTRLLVL.